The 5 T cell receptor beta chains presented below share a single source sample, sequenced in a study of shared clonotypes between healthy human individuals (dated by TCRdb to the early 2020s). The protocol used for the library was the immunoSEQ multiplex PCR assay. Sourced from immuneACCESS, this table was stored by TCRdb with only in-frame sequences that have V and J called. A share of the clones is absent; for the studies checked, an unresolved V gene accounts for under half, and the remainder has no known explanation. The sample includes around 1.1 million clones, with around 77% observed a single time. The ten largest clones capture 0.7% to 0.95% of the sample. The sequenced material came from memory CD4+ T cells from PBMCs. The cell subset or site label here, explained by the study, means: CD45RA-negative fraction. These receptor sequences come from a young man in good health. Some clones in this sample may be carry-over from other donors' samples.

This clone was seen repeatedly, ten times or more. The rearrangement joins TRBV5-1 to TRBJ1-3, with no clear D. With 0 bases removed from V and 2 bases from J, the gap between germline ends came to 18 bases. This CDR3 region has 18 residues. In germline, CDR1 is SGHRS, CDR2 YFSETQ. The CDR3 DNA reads TGCGCCAGCAGCTTGGGACCATATTCACCCAGCCCTGGAAACACCATATATTTT. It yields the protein CASSLGPYSPSPGNTIYF.

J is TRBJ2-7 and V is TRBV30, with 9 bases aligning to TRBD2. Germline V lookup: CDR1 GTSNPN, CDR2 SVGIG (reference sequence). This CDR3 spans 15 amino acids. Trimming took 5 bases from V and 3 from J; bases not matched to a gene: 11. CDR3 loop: CAWAFSGSGGYEQYF. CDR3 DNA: TGTGCCTGGGCTTTCTCGGGTAGCGGGGGCTACGAGCAGTACTTC.

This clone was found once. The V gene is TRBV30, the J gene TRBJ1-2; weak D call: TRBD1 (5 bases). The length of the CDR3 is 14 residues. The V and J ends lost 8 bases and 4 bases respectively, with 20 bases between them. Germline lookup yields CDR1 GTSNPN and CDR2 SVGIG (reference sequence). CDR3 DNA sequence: TGTGCCAATACAATCGGGGGTAACGGCTATGGCTACACCTTC. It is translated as CANTIGGNGYGYTF.

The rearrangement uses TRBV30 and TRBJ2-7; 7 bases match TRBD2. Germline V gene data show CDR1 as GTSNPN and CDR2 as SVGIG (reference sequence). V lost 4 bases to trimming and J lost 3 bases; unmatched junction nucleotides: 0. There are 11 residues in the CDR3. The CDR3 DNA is TGTGCCTGGACTAGCGGCTACGAGCAGTACTTC. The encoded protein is CAWTSGYEQYF.

CDR3 sequence reads: CASSVGRVNTGELFF. The CDR3 DNA reads TGTGCCAGCAGTGTCGGGCGGGTGAACACCGGGGAGCTGTTTTTT. The rearrangement links TRBV6-1 to TRBJ2-2; D perhaps matches TRBD2 (5 bases). The CDR3 contains 15 residues. Germline V gives CDR1 MNHNS, CDR2 SASEGT. Deletions cut 4 bases from V and 1 base from J, with 10 bases between.